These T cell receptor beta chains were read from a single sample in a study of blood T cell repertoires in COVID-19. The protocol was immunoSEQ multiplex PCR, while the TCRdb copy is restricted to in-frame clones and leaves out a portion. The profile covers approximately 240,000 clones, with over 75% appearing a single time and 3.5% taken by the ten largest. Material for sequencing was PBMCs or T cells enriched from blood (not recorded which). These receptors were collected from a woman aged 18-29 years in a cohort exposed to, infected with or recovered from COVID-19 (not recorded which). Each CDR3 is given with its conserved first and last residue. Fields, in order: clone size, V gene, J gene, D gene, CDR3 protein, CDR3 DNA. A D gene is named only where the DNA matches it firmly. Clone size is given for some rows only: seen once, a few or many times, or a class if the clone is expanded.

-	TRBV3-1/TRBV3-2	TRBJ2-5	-	CASSQELPLGGTQYF	TGTGCCAGCAGCCAAGAGCTGCCCTTGGGGGGGACCCAGTACTTC
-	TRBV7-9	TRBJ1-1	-	CASSLGPGLMNTEAFF	TGTGCCAGCAGCTTAGGCCCGGGACTGATGAACACTGAAGCTTTCTTT
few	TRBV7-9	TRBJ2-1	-	CASSPTGSPNNEQFF	TGTGCCAGCAGCCCTACAGGGAGCCCGAACAATGAGCAGTTCTTC
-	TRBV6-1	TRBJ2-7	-	CASSELLQATYEQYF	TGTGCCAGCAGTGAATTATTACAGGCAACCTACGAGCAGTACTTC
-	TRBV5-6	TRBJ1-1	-	CASSLVSEAFF	TGTGCCAGCAGCTTGGTAAGCGAAGCTTTCTTT
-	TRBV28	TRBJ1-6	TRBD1	CASSFGDRVNSPLHF	TGTGCCAGCAGTTTCGGGGACAGGGTTAATTCACCCCTCCACTTT
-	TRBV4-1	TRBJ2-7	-	CASSPSRGGASYEQYF	TGCGCCAGCAGCCCCTCCAGGGGAGGGGCCTCCTACGAGCAGTACTTC
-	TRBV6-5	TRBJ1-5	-	CASRGGSNQPQHF	TGTGCCAGCAGGGGGGGGAGTAATCAGCCCCAGCATTTT
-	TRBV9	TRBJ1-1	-	CASSVEQGGTEAFF	TGTGCCAGCAGCGTAGAACAGGGTGGCACTGAAGCTTTCTTT
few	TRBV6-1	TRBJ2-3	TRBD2	CASSVGLTSGSTDTQYF	TGTGCCAGCAGTGTAGGGCTGACTAGCGGGAGCACAGATACGCAGTATTTT
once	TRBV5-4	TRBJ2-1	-	CASSSKTGNNEQFF	TGTGCCAGCAGCTCGAAAACAGGGAACAATGAGCAGTTCTTC
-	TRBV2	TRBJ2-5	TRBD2	CASRGLAGVNQETQYF	TGTGCCAGCAGGGGACTAGCGGGAGTAAATCAAGAGACCCAGTACTTC
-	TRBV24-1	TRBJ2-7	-	CATSDLFRAAYEQYF	TGTGCCACCAGTGATTTGTTCAGGGCCGCCTACGAGCAGTACTTC
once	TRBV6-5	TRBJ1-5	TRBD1	CASSAYRGSNQPQHF	TGTGCCAGCAGCGCCTACAGGGGTAGCAATCAGCCCCAGCATTTT
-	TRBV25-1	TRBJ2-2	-	CASSGGSTDTGELFF	TGTGCCAGCAGTGGGGGCTCGACCGACACCGGGGAGCTGTTTTTT
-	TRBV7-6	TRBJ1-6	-	CASSPMGAQNSPLHF	TGTGCCAGCAGCCCCATGGGGGCGCAAAATTCACCCCTCCACTTT
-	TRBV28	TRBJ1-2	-	CASSFDRSNYGYTF	TGTGCCAGCAGTTTCGACAGGAGTAACTATGGCTACACCTTC
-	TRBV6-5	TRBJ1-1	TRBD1	CASSYSTGRNTEAFF	TGTGCCAGCAGTTACTCGACAGGGAGGAACACTGAAGCTTTCTTT
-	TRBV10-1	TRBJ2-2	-	CASSASSGPRGYTGELFF	TGCGCCAGCAGTGCGAGTTCAGGACCTAGGGGGTACACCGGGGAGCTGTTTTTT
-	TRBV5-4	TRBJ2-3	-	CASSLVAGTDTQYF	TGTGCCAGCAGCTTGGTGGCGGGCACAGATACGCAGTATTTT
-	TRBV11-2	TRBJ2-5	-	CASSLPGAGLEETQYF	TGTGCCAGCAGCTTACCGGGAGCCGGTTTGGAAGAGACCCAGTACTTC
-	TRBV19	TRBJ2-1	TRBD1	CASSFTGGAGNEQFF	TGTGCCAGTAGTTTTACAGGGGGCGCAGGCAATGAGCAGTTCTTC
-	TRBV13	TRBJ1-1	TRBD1	CASSLRTGALNTEAFF	TGTGCCAGCAGCCTTCGGACAGGGGCTCTGAACACTGAAGCTTTCTTT
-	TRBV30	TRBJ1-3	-	CAWSRQGLSGNTIYF	TGTGCCTGGAGTCGCCAGGGACTCTCTGGAAACACCATATATTTT
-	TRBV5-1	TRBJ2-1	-	CASSYSVNNEQFF	TGCGCCAGCAGCTATAGCGTAAACAATGAGCAGTTCTTC
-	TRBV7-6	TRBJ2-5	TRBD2	CASSRSGGAQETQYF	TGTGCCAGCAGCAGAAGCGGGGGGGCACAAGAGACCCAGTACTTC
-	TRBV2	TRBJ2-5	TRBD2	CASNSGGQETQYF	TGTGCCAGCAACAGCGGGGGTCAAGAGACCCAGTACTTC
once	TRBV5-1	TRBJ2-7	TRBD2	CASSLGVAGAGDQYF	TGCGCCAGCAGCTTGGGTGTAGCGGGAGCCGGAGATCAGTACTTC
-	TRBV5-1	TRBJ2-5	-	CASSLFSGEQETQYF	TGCGCCAGCAGCTTGTTCAGTGGGGAGCAAGAGACCCAGTACTTC
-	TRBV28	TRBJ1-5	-	CASSSYSLGGRNQPQHF	TGTGCCAGCAGTTCTTATTCCCTCGGGGGGAGGAATCAGCCCCAGCATTTT
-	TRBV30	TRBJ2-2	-	CAWSVRDGRRANTGELFF	TGTGCCTGGAGTGTACGGGACGGACGGAGGGCGAACACCGGGGAGCTGTTTTTT
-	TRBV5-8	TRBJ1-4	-	CASSPGRRTTNEKLFF	TGTGCCAGCAGCCCGGGAAGGCGAACAACTAATGAAAAACTGTTTTTT
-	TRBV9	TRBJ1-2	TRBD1	CASSEDRAGYTF	TGTGCCAGCAGTGAGGACAGGGCTGGCTACACCTTC
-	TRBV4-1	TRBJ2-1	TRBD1	CASSQGITGDEQFF	TGCGCCAGCAGCCAGGGTATTACAGGGGATGAGCAGTTCTTC
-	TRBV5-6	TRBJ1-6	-	CASSFSGTPLHF	TGTGCCAGCAGCTTTTCGGGTACACCCCTCCACTTT
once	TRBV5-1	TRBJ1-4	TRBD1	CASSLVGGEEKLFF	TGCGCCAGCAGCTTGGTAGGGGGCGAAGAAAAACTGTTTTTT
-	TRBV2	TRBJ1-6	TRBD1	CASSEQTGDNSPLHF	TGTGCCAGCAGTGAACAGACAGGGGATAATTCACCCCTCCACTTT
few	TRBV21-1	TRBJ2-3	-	CASSPMRGVSSTDTQYF	TGTGCCAGCAGCCCCATGCGGGGCGTTTCTAGCACAGATACGCAGTATTTT
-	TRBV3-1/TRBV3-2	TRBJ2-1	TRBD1	CASSQYRTGGDEQFF	TGTGCCAGCAGCCAATATCGGACAGGGGGGGATGAGCAGTTCTTC
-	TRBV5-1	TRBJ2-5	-	CASKMEDSRETQYF	TGCGCCAGCAAGATGGAGGACTCGAGGGAGACCCAGTACTTC
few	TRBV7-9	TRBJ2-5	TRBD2	CASSSAGAPPQETQYF	TGTGCCAGCAGCTCAGCGGGGGCCCCTCCTCAAGAGACCCAGTACTTC
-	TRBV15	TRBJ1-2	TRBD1	CATSRDDATGASSYGYTF	TGTGCCACCAGCAGAGATGATGCCACAGGGGCTAGTAGCTATGGCTACACCTTC